This is a list of T cell receptor beta chains from one sample in a study of human T cells and chemical hapten exposure. TCRdb re-derived calls from the RACE reads in MiXCR, one entry per CDR3 protein. The sample records 340,000 or so distinct CDR3 sequences, under 9% being singletons. The input for sequencing was whole blood, taken in connection with sensitization to the hapten diphenylcyclopropenone (DPC). These TCRs come from a woman in her late teens or twenties with alopecia areata. Some clones in this sample may be carry-over from other donors' samples. The conserved cysteine and the conserved F or W are not part of the CDR3 here.

v_call: TRBV20-1
j_call: TRBJ1-2
cdr3_length: 14
cdr3_aa: SARDRGALANYGYT

v_call: TRBV3-1
j_call: TRBJ2-3
cdr3_length: 12
cdr3_aa: ASSQRGGADTQY

v_call: TRBV5-1
j_call: TRBJ1-2
cdr3_length: 12
cdr3_aa: ASSLRTEDYGYT

v_call: TRBV5-1
j_call: TRBJ2-3
cdr3_length: 14
cdr3_aa: ASSLATSRYTDTQY

v_call: TRBV18
j_call: TRBJ2-7
cdr3_length: 12
cdr3_aa: ASSPGTGKDEQY

v_call: TRBV12-3/TRBV12-4
j_call: TRBJ2-7
cdr3_length: 12
cdr3_aa: ASSSRGRSYEQY

v_call: TRBV5-4
j_call: TRBJ2-1
cdr3_length: 13
cdr3_aa: ASSPSGTGGIEGL

v_call: TRBV29-1
j_call: TRBJ2-4
cdr3_length: 11
cdr3_aa: SVEDTEENIQY

v_call: TRBV5-1
j_call: TRBJ2-1
cdr3_length: 13
cdr3_aa: ASSISGGRNNEQF

v_call: TRBV10-3
j_call: TRBJ1-1
cdr3_length: 12
cdr3_aa: AISENRGRIEAF

v_call: TRBV7-9
j_call: TRBJ1-1
cdr3_length: 13
cdr3_aa: ASSYKGRENTEAF

v_call: TRBV5-4
j_call: TRBJ2-1
cdr3_length: 12
cdr3_aa: ASSPSKSGNEQF

v_call: TRBV6-5
j_call: TRBJ1-1
cdr3_length: 11
cdr3_aa: AVSRGRDTEAF

v_call: TRBV7-3
j_call: TRBJ2-1
cdr3_length: 11
cdr3_aa: ASSLGGVDVQF

v_call: TRBV9
j_call: TRBJ2-7
cdr3_length: 11
cdr3_aa: ASSVKRDYEQY

v_call: TRBV6-5
j_call: TRBJ1-1
cdr3_length: 12
cdr3_aa: ASSYSFLDTEAF

v_call: TRBV5-6
j_call: TRBJ1-2
cdr3_length: 11
cdr3_aa: ASSLQANYGYT

v_call: TRBV9
j_call: TRBJ1-2
cdr3_length: 12
cdr3_aa: ASSVDGGEDGYT

v_call: TRBV6-2/TRBV6-3
j_call: TRBJ1-3
cdr3_length: 12
cdr3_aa: ASSYTSPGNTIY

v_call: TRBV12-3/TRBV12-4
j_call: TRBJ1-2
cdr3_length: 12
cdr3_aa: ASSPRTGIDGYT

v_call: TRBV6-2/TRBV6-3
j_call: TRBJ2-5
cdr3_length: 12
cdr3_aa: ASSQTGPQETQY

v_call: TRBV6-5
j_call: TRBJ1-4
cdr3_length: 14
cdr3_aa: ASSWDIPATNEKLF

v_call: TRBV13
j_call: TRBJ2-3
cdr3_length: 14
cdr3_aa: ASSLTSGGLTDTQY

v_call: TRBV3-1
j_call: TRBJ2-3
cdr3_length: 12
cdr3_aa: ASSSVQGAYTQY

v_call: TRBV7-6
j_call: TRBJ2-2
cdr3_length: 14
cdr3_aa: ASSSGLAPNTGELF

v_call: TRBV6-5
j_call: TRBJ1-1
cdr3_length: 13
cdr3_aa: ASSFRRPLNTEAF

v_call: TRBV20-1
j_call: TRBJ1-5
cdr3_length: 14
cdr3_aa: SARNSDRGGNQPQH

v_call: TRBV5-1
j_call: TRBJ2-3
cdr3_length: 14
cdr3_aa: ASSFTAGGPPDTQY

v_call: TRBV7-2
j_call: TRBJ2-1
cdr3_length: 12
cdr3_aa: ASRLGDPYNEQF

v_call: TRBV10-2
j_call: TRBJ2-7
cdr3_length: 13
cdr3_aa: ASSEGTGPLRLQY

v_call: TRBV6-5
j_call: TRBJ1-1
cdr3_length: 12
cdr3_aa: ASSYSRTQTEAF

v_call: TRBV7-3
j_call: TRBJ1-1
cdr3_length: 11
cdr3_aa: ASSFSTNTEAF

v_call: TRBV4-2
j_call: TRBJ1-2
cdr3_length: 10
cdr3_aa: ASSQDHRGYT

v_call: TRBV28
j_call: TRBJ1-5
cdr3_length: 14
cdr3_aa: ASSPRTAMLNQPQH

v_call: TRBV20-1
j_call: TRBJ2-3
cdr3_length: 14
cdr3_aa: SASSPGGAGTDTQY

v_call: TRBV6-2/TRBV6-3
j_call: TRBJ2-1
cdr3_length: 15
cdr3_aa: ASSYLNPLAGGDEQF

v_call: TRBV24-1
j_call: TRBJ2-1
cdr3_length: 14
cdr3_aa: ATSAYGQGNLDEQF

v_call: TRBV29-1
j_call: TRBJ1-1
cdr3_length: 12
cdr3_aa: SVEDFRTTAGAF

v_call: TRBV6-2/TRBV6-3
j_call: TRBJ2-3
cdr3_length: 14
cdr3_aa: ASSTPKTTITDTQY

v_call: TRBV2
j_call: TRBJ1-1
cdr3_length: 13
cdr3_aa: ASSERAAWGSEAF

v_call: TRBV7-9
j_call: TRBJ1-2
cdr3_length: 14
cdr3_aa: ASSLRNRGSNYGYT

v_call: TRBV6-6
j_call: TRBJ1-4
cdr3_length: 12
cdr3_aa: ASRQGVINEKLF

v_call: TRBV28
j_call: TRBJ1-5
cdr3_length: 11
cdr3_aa: ASTGHPNQPQH

v_call: TRBV4-3
j_call: TRBJ2-3
cdr3_length: 15
cdr3_aa: ASSQDPSTGPTDTQY

v_call: TRBV5-1
j_call: TRBJ2-5
cdr3_length: 15
cdr3_aa: ASSWPGTIGARETQY

v_call: TRBV18
j_call: TRBJ1-1
cdr3_length: 11
cdr3_aa: ASSARTLEVAF

v_call: TRBV20-1
j_call: TRBJ2-1
cdr3_length: 12
cdr3_aa: SAKREGNLYEQF

v_call: TRBV7-9
j_call: TRBJ1-4
cdr3_length: 14
cdr3_aa: ASSYATGTENEKLF